Below, 17 T cell receptor beta chains from the same sample are listed, as sequenced in a study of CD8 T cells in Susac syndrome. Random hexamers were used to reverse transcribe an amount of about 0.45 to 1 ug RNA. TCRdb independently ran MiXCR on the immunoSEQ multiplex PCR reads; one entry per CDR3 protein. This sample has about 120,000 distinct CDR3 sequences, with around 92% found just once. The source material was CD8+ T cells from PBMCs. Source of these receptors: a human donor in good health.

The V and J genes are TRBV6-2 or TRBV6-3 and TRBJ2-7, with TRBD2 identical over 9 bases. Looked up from germline, CDR1 is MNHEY and CDR2 is SVGEGT. The CDR3 length is 15 residues. The J segment lost 0 bases and the V segment lost 2 bases, leaving 2 bases of the junction unmatched. The CDR3 region has the DNA TGTGCCAGCAGTTACGGGCGGGAGGGCTCCTACGAGCAGTACTTC. Translating gives CASSYGREGSYEQYF.

J is TRBJ1-2 and V is TRBV6-2 or TRBV6-3, with D possibly matching TRBD1 (5 bases). The germline V gene encodes CDR1 MNHEY and CDR2 SVGEGT. The ends were cut back, 7 bases at V and 5 bases at J, with 20 bases in the middle. CDR3 length: 15 amino acids. The CDR3 DNA follows: TGTGCCAGCAATGGGGGAACAGGACGACTATATGGCTACACCTTC. Its protein is CASNGGTGRLYGYTF.

This chain joins TRBV4-3 and TRBJ2-7; D gene unclear. V lost 0 bases to trimming and J lost 0 bases, with 3 bases between them. Germline CDR1 and CDR2: LGHNA and YSLEER. There are 13 residues in the CDR3. This CDR3 is CASSQEVSYEQYF. CDR3 coding DNA: TGCGCCAGCAGCCAAGAGGTCTCCTACGAGCAGTACTTC.

About this clonotype itself: One junction end does not reproduce the germline sequence, and a read error may be involved. The rearrangement links TRBV18 to TRBJ2-1, with a possible D match to TRBD2 (6 bases). The CDR3 has 13 residues. Germline lookup yields CDR1 KGHSH and CDR2 LQKENI. The CDR3 coding sequence is TGTGCCAGCTCACCACAGGAGGGTGCAAGCATTCTCTTC. Its protein product is CASSPQEGASILF.

The CDR3 is CASSFVTGGAVKAEAFF. The DNA for the CDR3 is TGTGCCAGCAGTTTTGTGACAGGGGGCGCGGTGAAAGCTGAAGCTTTCTTT. J is TRBJ1-1 and V is TRBV28; 10 bases agree with TRBD1. This CDR3 has 17 residues. CDR1 is MDHEN, CDR2 SYDVKM, per germline. V dropped 3 bases and J dropped 6; count of bases not matched to a gene: 13. Combining the CDR3 with reference TRBV28 and TRBJ1-1 gives the whole variable domain DVKVTQSSRYLVKRTGEKVFLECVQDMDHENMFWYRQDPGLGLRLIYFSYDVKMKEKGDIPEGYSVSREKKERFSLILESASTNQTSMYLCASSFVTGGAVKAEAFFGQGTRLTVV.

The J gene is TRBJ1-5, the V gene TRBV7-2, with 11 bases matching TRBD1. The CDR3 has 17 residues. Germline loops: CDR1 SGHTA, CDR2 FQGNSA. V was pared by 4 bases and J by 1 base, with 6 bases of the junction left unmatched. The chain's CDR3 is CASSYRDRGDSNQPQHF. The CDR3 DNA follows: TGTGCCAGCAGCTACCGGGACAGGGGGGACAGCAATCAGCCCCAGCATTTT.

The chain has TRBV2 and TRBJ2-6, with D hard to call. The V gene lost 4 bases and the J gene lost 1 base, with 5 bases spanning the gap. The CDR3 is 14 amino acids. CDR1 and CDR2 (germline): SNHLY, FYNNEI. The CDR3 protein is CASSGVSGANVLTF. Here the CDR3 DNA reads TGTGCCAGCAGTGGCGTGTCTGGGGCCAACGTCCTGACTTTC.

The count of this clonotype is one. The genes are TRBV6-2 or TRBV6-3 and TRBJ2-2; the match to TRBD1 covers 8 bases. From germline, CDR1 is MNHEY and CDR2 SVGEGT. The V segment lost 6 bases and the J segment 7 bases; nucleotides outside the gene matches: 10. The CDR3 loop spans 15 amino acids. CDR3: CASSNVAGGNGELFF. The CDR3 nucleotides are TGTGCCAGCAGCAACGTGGCAGGGGGCAACGGGGAGCTGTTTTTT.

The rearrangement uses TRBV6-2 or TRBV6-3 and TRBJ1-2; no definite D call. CDR3 length equals 13 residues. Germline loops: CDR1 MNHEY, CDR2 SVGEGT. Trimming took off 7 bases at V and 8 bases at J, with 17 bases between the two ends. The CDR3 DNA sequence: TGTGCCAGCAACCCGGACGGATCAACGGGCTACACCTTC. Translated: CASNPDGSTGYTF.

The gene calls are TRBV9 and TRBJ2-1, with a possible D match to TRBD2 (6 bases). The V and J ends lost 3 bases and 0 bases respectively, with 10 bases between them. Germline-derived CDR1 and CDR2 are SGDLS and YYNGEE. The CDR3 is 15 amino acids. In nucleotides, the CDR3 is TGTGCCAGCAGCGCTAGCGTTATCTCCTACAATGAGCAGTTCTTC. It is translated as CASSASVISYNEQFF.

This clonotype was counted a few times. This chain uses TRBV5-1 with TRBJ1-2; 8 bases match TRBD1. The CDR3 loop spans 14 amino acids. Germline CDR1 SGHRS, CDR2 YFSETQ. Unmatched junction bases numbered 6, after V lost 0 bases and J lost 8 bases. The CDR3 loop reads CASSLAGTGGGYTF. CDR3 sequence (DNA): TGCGCCAGCAGCTTGGCTGGGACAGGCGGCGGCTACACCTTC.

V and J are TRBV6-5 and TRBJ2-2; 13 nucleotides align to TRBD2. The CDR3 totals 14 residues. Germline V CDR1 and CDR2: MNHEY, SVGAGI. With 10 bases clipped from V and 6 bases from J, the junction kept 5 bases outside the gene matches. The CDR3: CATQTSGGAGELFF. The CDR3, as DNA: TGTGCCACCCAAACTAGCGGGGGGGCCGGGGAGCTGTTTTTT.

This clonotype was counted only a few times. The chain has TRBV28 and TRBJ2-5; perhaps TRBD2 as D (6 bases). The V gene's germline CDR1 is MDHEN and CDR2 SYDVKM. CDR3 length: 15 amino acids. V lost 6 bases, J lost 2 bases, and 16 bases lay in between. In DNA, the CDR3 is TGTGCCAGCAGCTTGAGTGGGGGGATGCAAGAGACCCAGTACTTC. As protein: CASSLSGGMQETQYF.

CDR3 sequence: CASSTPGQRRDTEAFF. In DNA form, the CDR3 reads TGTGCCAGTAGTACGCCGGGACAGCGGAGGGACACTGAAGCTTTCTTT. The V and J genes are TRBV19 and TRBJ1-1, with 7 bases aligning to TRBD1. The CDR3 is made up of 16 amino acids. V shed 4 bases and J 3 bases; nucleotides not matched to a gene: 11. Germline assignment: CDR1 LNHDA and CDR2 SQIVND (reference sequence).

The chain recombines TRBV23-1 with TRBJ2-6; 7 nucleotides match TRBD1. TRBV23-1 is an open reading frame whose function is uncertain. V shed 2 bases and J 2 bases; nucleotides not matched to a gene: 3. The CDR3 length is 16 residues. The CDR3 bases are TGCGCCAGCAGTCAAGGAAGGGGGCCTGGGGCCAACGTCCTGACTTTC. The encoded protein is CASSQGRGPGANVLTF.

The chain is built from TRBV2 and TRBJ2-7; D is perhaps TRBD2 (5 bases). The CDR3 is made up of 15 amino acids. V lost 8 bases, J lost 0 bases, and 17 bases lay in between. The germline CDR1 and CDR2 sequences are SNHLY and FYNNEI. The CDR3 DNA is TGTGCCAGCGGCGGGCCCAGGACTGGCTCCTACGAGCAGTACTTC. This codes for CASGGPRTGSYEQYF.

This chain links TRBV20-1 with TRBJ2-5; tentative D call: TRBD1 (5 bases). The CDR3 covers 16 residues. Trimming removed 1 base from V and 3 bases from J, with 18 bases in between. The V gene's germline CDR1 is DFQATT and CDR2 SNEGSKA (reference sequence). The CDR3 bases are TGCAGTGCTAGAGGACTTCGGCGCGCCAGGGAAGAGACCCAGTACTTC. It codes for CSARGLRRAREETQYF.